The entry below describes one T cell receptor beta chain. Its matching antigen is unknown. Time point: cycle 4 day 1 (C4D1), after 6 weeks of nivolumab. No patient escaped relapse after autologous stem cell transplantation, and brentuximab vedotin exposure varied. Complete response, partial response or progressive disease was recorded as best response. This record belongs to a study of PD-1 blockade in classical Hodgkin lymphoma. Study conclusions and caveats: Complete responders showed a baseline diversity that resembled the diversity of newly diagnosed patients. When set against healthy donors, newly diagnosed patients were reported to show lower baseline TCR diversity. Repertoire differences have undefined causes, possibly disease activity or prior therapy.

The assay was immunoSEQ multiplex PCR, and TCRdb's table has in-frame clones only and misses some. The profile shows about 96,000 clones, about 93% of them singletons. The germline CDR1 and CDR2 sequences are MNHEY and SMNVEV (reference sequence). This CDR3 contains 11 residues. Trimming at V came to 8 bases and at J to 8 bases, leaving 2 bases not matched to a gene. The origin of this receptor is a human donor with classical Hodgkin lymphoma. This material consisted of peripheral blood mononuclear cells (PBMCs), taken before the fourth cycle of nivolumab. This chain uses TRBV27 with TRBJ2-1, with 8 bases aligning to TRBD2. The CDR3 loop reads CASLAGYEQFF. Here the CDR3 DNA reads TGTGCCAGCCTAGCGGGTTATGAGCAGTTCTTC.